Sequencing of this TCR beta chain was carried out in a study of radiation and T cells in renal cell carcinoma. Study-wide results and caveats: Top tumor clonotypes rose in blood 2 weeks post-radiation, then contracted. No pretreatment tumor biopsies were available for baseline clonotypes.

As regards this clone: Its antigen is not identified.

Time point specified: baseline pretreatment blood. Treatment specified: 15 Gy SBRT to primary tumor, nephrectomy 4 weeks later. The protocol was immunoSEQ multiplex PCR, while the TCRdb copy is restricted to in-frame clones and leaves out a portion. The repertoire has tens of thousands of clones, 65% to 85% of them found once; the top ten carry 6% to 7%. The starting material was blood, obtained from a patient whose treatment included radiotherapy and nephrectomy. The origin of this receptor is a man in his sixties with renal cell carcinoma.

The CDR3 DNA is TGCGCCAGCAGTGAGCCTCAGTATTACTCCTACAATGAGCAGTTCTTC. The encoded protein is CASSEPQYYSYNEQFF. The chain recombines TRBV10-2 with TRBJ2-1; D unclear. The CDR3 contains 16 residues. With 2 bases removed from V and 0 bases from J, the gap between germline ends came to 11 bases. CDR1 WSHSY and CDR2 SAAADI come from the germline V gene.